This TCR beta chain was captured in a study of cytomegalovirus exposure and HLA in healthy donors. In the study overall: The roughly 670 first-cohort repertoires and the 130 or so validation repertoires shared the same platform, a later analysis reported. Study-level points and caveats: Three chains linked to CMV were shown in vitro to be specific for CMV antigens. For cytomegalovirus status, the classifier reportedly gave diagnoses with high specificity and sensitivity.

Clones were sequenced by immunoSEQ multiplex PCR, and TCRdb holds only the in-frame ones, with some missing. The table shows about 160,000 clones, with 84% occurring only once. Remarks on this clone: The antigen is unknown.

The CDR3 extends over 16 amino acids. Trimming took 7 bases from V and 0 from J; bases not matched to a gene: 7. Germline V lookup: CDR1 SGHTA, CDR2 FQGNSA. This TCR derives from a man aged 25-45 years in good health and CMV-seropositive. V gene TRBV7-2 combines with J gene TRBJ1-1, with 11 bases fitting TRBD1. Sequencing was carried out using PBMCs. CDR3 loop: CASTKGGQGVNTEAFF. CDR3 coding DNA: TGTGCCAGCACCAAAGGGGGACAGGGGGTGAACACTGAAGCTTTCTTT.